One and the same sample provided the 8 T cell receptor beta chains below, sequenced in a study of blood T cell repertoires in COVID-19. Here immunoSEQ multiplex PCR was the method, and the copy in TCRdb shows in-frame clones only, minus some. The table records roughly 300,000 clones, around nine tenths of them present only once. The sample consisted of peripheral blood. These receptors all stem from a woman aged 25 to 45 with COVID-19, enrolled during active disease.

The rearrangement links TRBV7-3 to TRBJ2-1; 8 bases match TRBD2. Looked up from germline, CDR1 is SGHTA and CDR2 is FQGTGA. After removal of 2 bases from V and 4 bases from J, the junction contained 10 bases not matched to a gene. This CDR3 has 17 amino acids. The CDR3 bases are TGTGCCAGCAGCTTATCCGGAGCGGGAGTGACGTACAATGAGCAGTTCTTC. Translating gives CASSLSGAGVTYNEQFF.

The V and J genes are TRBV4-3 and TRBJ2-3, with 13 bases identical to TRBD2. V was pared by 4 bases and J by 2 bases, with 9 bases of the junction left unmatched. CDR3 length: 18 amino acids. CDR1 is LGHNA, CDR2 YSLEER, per germline. The CDR3: CASSPRWTSGRATDTQYF. CDR3 in DNA: TGCGCCAGCAGCCCCCGGTGGACTAGCGGGAGAGCCACAGATACGCAGTATTTT.

V is TRBV28 and J is TRBJ1-2, with D unresolved. Trimming removed 5 bases from V and 4 bases from J, with 17 bases in between. The V gene's germline CDR1 is MDHEN and CDR2 SYDVKM. The CDR3 extends over 15 amino acids. CDR3 DNA: TGTGCCAGCAGTCCTCCCCCCCTTAGTGGCTATGGCTACACCTTC. Its protein is CASSPPPLSGYGYTF.

The chain recombines TRBV27 with TRBJ2-1; 13 bases fit TRBD2. V was clipped by 5 bases and J by 7 bases; unmatched bases: 8. This CDR3 contains 16 residues. Germline CDR1 reads MNHEY; CDR2 reads SMNVEV (reference sequence). CDR3: CASSPGTSGKWNEQFF. CDR3 DNA: TGTGCCAGCAGTCCCGGGACTAGCGGGAAATGGAATGAGCAGTTCTTC.

V is TRBV2 and J is TRBJ2-7; a possible D gene is TRBD1 (6 bases). Trimming shortened V by 1 base and J by 4 bases, and 11 bases separated the two germline ends. The CDR3 loop spans 14 amino acids. Germline values: CDR1 SNHLY, CDR2 FYNNEI. The CDR3 nucleotides read TGTGCCAGCAGTGAAGGGGGGCGAGTGTACGAGCAGTACTTC. Translation gives CASSEGGRVYEQYF.

This chain links TRBV2 with TRBJ2-5; 7 positions agree with TRBD2. Trimming cost V 2 bases and J 4 bases; bases outside gene matches: 7. Germline V gene lookup returns CDR1 SNHLY and CDR2 FYNNEI. The CDR3 contains 15 residues. The CDR3 protein is CASSERREGRETQYF. In DNA, the CDR3 is TGTGCCAGCAGTGAAAGGAGGGAGGGCCGAGAGACCCAGTACTTC.

The rearrangement joins TRBV3-1 (or the pseudogene TRBV3-2) to TRBJ2-1, with 9 positions matching TRBD1. Trimming cost V 0 bases and J 3 bases; bases outside gene matches: 6. The CDR3 length is 17 residues. Germline lookup yields CDR1 LGHDT and CDR2 YNNKEL (reference sequence). This chain's CDR3 is CASSQDGTGMGYNEQFF. Written as DNA, the CDR3 is TGTGCCAGCAGCCAAGATGGGACAGGGATGGGCTACAATGAGCAGTTCTTC.

The rearrangement joins TRBV5-1 to TRBJ1-2, with D uncertain. With 5 bases removed from V and 5 bases from J, the gap between germline ends came to 25 bases. The CDR3 runs 17 residues. CDR1 SGHRS and CDR2 YFSETQ come from the germline V gene. The CDR3 bases are TGCGCCAGCAGTCCTCATTTGGGCACCTCCTTATCTTATGGCTACACCTTC. Protein: CASSPHLGTSLSYGYTF.